This is a list of T cell receptor beta chains from one sample in a study of blood T cells in healthy people across ages. TCRdb re-analysed the 5' RACE reads in MiXCR, keeping a single row per CDR3 protein. Of about 1.6 million distinct CDR3 sequences listed, about 35% are singletons. The source material was blood. These receptors came from a woman aged 30 to 39 in good health. Each CDR3 is given with its conserved first and last residue. The order of the fields is CDR3 protein, CDR3 DNA, J gene, D gene, V gene, clone size. A D gene is named only where the DNA matches it firmly. The size of a clone is reported for some rows only, either as once, few or many, or as a class for expanded clones.

CASSFPQFGYTF | TGTGCCAGCAGTTTTCCCCAGTTTGGCTACACCTTC | TRBJ1-2 | NA | TRBV28 | NA
CASGTSAYNEQFF | TGTGCCAGCGGGACTAGCGCCTACAATGAGCAGTTCTTC | TRBJ2-1 | TRBD2 | TRBV27 | NA
CAIYPGLAGLETGELFF | TGTGCCATCTATCCGGGACTAGCGGGTTTGGAGACCGGGGAGCTGTTTTTT | TRBJ2-2 | TRBD2 | TRBV10-3 | few
CAKRGHLNTEAFF | TGTGCTAAAAGGGGGCACCTGAACACTGAAGCTTTCTTT | TRBJ1-1 | TRBD1 | TRBV9 | few
CASSSFSGPSTDTQYF | TGTGCCAGCAGTTCCTTTAGCGGGCCTAGCACAGATACGCAGTATTTT | TRBJ2-3 | TRBD2 | TRBV27 | few
CASSQAPGGPYEQYF | TGTGCCAGCAGCCAAGCCCCGGGGGGTCCCTACGAGCAGTACTTC | TRBJ2-7 | TRBD2 | TRBV14 | NA
CASSLAAGGAYGYTF | TGCGCCAGCAGCTTGGCGGCGGGGGGGGCCTATGGCTACACCTTC | TRBJ1-2 | NA | TRBV5-1 | few
CASSQDIASGEQYF | TGTGCCAGCAGCCAAGATATCGCTAGCGGCGAGCAGTACTTC | TRBJ2-7 | TRBD2 | TRBV3-1 | few
CASRLGLQETQYF | TGCGCCAGCAGGCTTGGCCTCCAAGAGACCCAGTACTTC | TRBJ2-5 | NA | TRBV5-1 | NA
CASSEARAAQEGAFF | TGTGCCAGCAGTGAAGCGCGGGCAGCCCAAGAGGGGGCTTTCTTT | TRBJ1-1 | NA | TRBV2 | NA
CGAARAGQTEAFF | TGCGGTGCAGCTAGGGCGGGGCAAACTGAAGCTTTCTTT | TRBJ1-1 | NA | TRBV20-1 | NA
CASSVDDSGSYEQYF | TGCGCCAGCAGCGTAGATGATAGCGGTTCCTACGAGCAGTACTTC | TRBJ2-7 | NA | TRBV9 | NA
CASSQERSTEAFF | TGTGCCAGCAGCCAAGAACGATCCACTGAAGCTTTCTTT | TRBJ1-1 | NA | TRBV3-1 | few
CMRGRPNTEAFF | TGCATGCGGGGACGCCCGAACACTGAAGCTTTCTTT | TRBJ1-1 | NA | TRBV20-1 | NA
CASWSPGAGNIQYF | TGTGCCAGCTGGAGTCCGGGCGCGGGAAACATTCAGTACTTC | TRBJ2-4 | NA | TRBV27 | many
CASSSYRGGRGGYTF | TGTGCCAGCAGTTCGTACCGGGGGGGGCGCGGTGGCTACACCTTC | TRBJ1-2 | NA | TRBV28 | many
CASSSWGPNYGYTF | TGTGCCAGCAGCTCCTGGGGGCCGAACTATGGCTACACCTTC | TRBJ1-2 | NA | TRBV7-2 | NA
CASHGAGDPYEQYF | TGTGCCTCTCACGGCGCGGGAGACCCCTACGAGCAGTACTTC | TRBJ2-7 | TRBD2 | TRBV6-2/TRBV6-3 | NA
CASGGGDEAFF | TGTGCCAGCGGGGGGGGGGATGAAGCTTTCTTT | TRBJ1-1 | NA | TRBV21-1 | NA
CASSEMATDTQYF | TGTGCCAGTAGTGAAATGGCGACAGATACGCAGTATTTT | TRBJ2-3 | NA | TRBV19 | once
CASSQDPGDRPYGQYF | TGCGCCAGCAGCCAAGATCCCGGGGACAGGCCCTACGGGCAGTACTTC | TRBJ2-7 | TRBD1 | TRBV4-1 | NA
CASSQTGQGRYEQYF | TGTGCCAGCAGCCAAACTGGACAGGGCCGATACGAGCAGTACTTC | TRBJ2-7 | TRBD1 | TRBV3-1 | few
CVSSKVNIQYF | TGTGTCAGCAGTAAAGTAAACATTCAGTACTTC | TRBJ2-4 | NA | TRBV28 | NA
CASSQEIAGATYEQYF | TGTGCCAGCAGCCAAGAGATAGCGGGGGCCACCTACGAGCAGTACTTC | TRBJ2-7 | TRBD2 | TRBV4-2 | NA
CATGETTGAGELFF | TGTGCCACTGGAGAAACTACGGGAGCCGGGGAGCTGTTTTTT | TRBJ2-2 | NA | TRBV24-1 | NA
CASSTSGEKLFF | TGTGCCAGCAGCACGTCAGGGGAAAAACTGTTTTTT | TRBJ1-4 | NA | TRBV9 | NA
CASSPGDGYGYTF | TGTGCCAGCAGCCCAGGGGATGGATATGGCTACACCTTC | TRBJ1-2 | NA | TRBV7-2 | many
CAIWSGMTEAFF | TGTGCCATCTGGTCAGGGATGACTGAAGCTTTCTTT | TRBJ1-1 | NA | TRBV10-3 | NA
CSASWGYNEQFF | TGCAGTGCTAGTTGGGGGTACAATGAGCAGTTCTTC | TRBJ2-1 | NA | TRBV20-1 | NA
CASSPTRSFTDTQYF | TGTGCCAGCAGCCCGACTAGGTCTTTCACAGATACGCAGTATTTT | TRBJ2-3 | NA | TRBV9 | few
CASSQEGLRGSPLHF | TGTGCCAGCAGCCAAGAGGGGTTAAGGGGTTCACCCCTCCACTTT | TRBJ1-6 | NA | TRBV3-1 | NA
CASRSGNQPQHF | TGTGCCAGCAGGTCAGGGAATCAGCCCCAGCATTTT | TRBJ1-5 | NA | TRBV6-1 | many
CASSLFGIGTDTRYF | NA | TRBJ2-3 | NA | TRBV28 | NA
CASSLAEPPFSNTEAFF | TGTGCCAGCAGCTTAGCCGAGCCGCCTTTTTCGAACACTGAAGCTTTCTTT | TRBJ1-1 | NA | TRBV7-9 | NA
CSAREGGSTNYGYTF | TGCAGTGCTAGGGAAGGGGGCAGTACTAACTATGGCTACACCTTC | TRBJ1-2 | TRBD1 | TRBV20-1 | NA
CASIRGAGVGNEQFF | TGTGCCAGCATTCGGGGAGCGGGAGTCGGTAATGAGCAGTTCTTC | TRBJ2-1 | TRBD2 | TRBV27 | NA
CASSEQHQANQPQHF | TGTGCCAGCAGTGAGCAACACCAAGCAAATCAGCCCCAGCATTTT | TRBJ1-5 | NA | TRBV6-1 | NA
CASGGTNSYEQYF | TGTGCCAGTGGAGGGACAAACTCCTACGAGCAGTACTTC | TRBJ2-7 | NA | TRBV28 | many
CASSQESSDAYEQYF | TGTGCCAGCAGCCAAGAGAGTAGCGATGCCTACGAGCAGTACTTC | TRBJ2-7 | NA | TRBV4-2 | many
CASSLGSEWGQFF | TGTGCCAGCAGCTTAGGGTCTGAGTGGGGGCAGTTCTTC | TRBJ2-1 | NA | TRBV7-9 | NA
CASSALWGAYQPQHF | TGTGCCAGCAGCGCCTTATGGGGGGCCTACCAGCCCCAGCATTTT | TRBJ1-5 | NA | TRBV5-5 | NA
CASSLGFSGRGAYNEQFF | TGTGCCAGCAGCTTGGGTTTTAGCGGGAGAGGAGCCTACAATGAGCAGTTCTTC | TRBJ2-1 | TRBD2 | TRBV5-6 | NA
CASSPRDGGDEQFF | TGCGCCAGCAGCCCCCGGGACGGGGGGGATGAGCAGTTCTTC | TRBJ2-1 | TRBD2 | TRBV5-1 | NA
CASSNPSRGTDTQYF | TGTGCCAGCTCCAACCCTAGCAGGGGCACAGATACGCAGTATTTT | TRBJ2-3 | NA | TRBV6-6 | NA
CSARDGTAQETQYF | TGCAGTGCTAGAGATGGGACAGCCCAAGAGACCCAGTACTTC | TRBJ2-5 | TRBD1 | TRBV20-1 | NA